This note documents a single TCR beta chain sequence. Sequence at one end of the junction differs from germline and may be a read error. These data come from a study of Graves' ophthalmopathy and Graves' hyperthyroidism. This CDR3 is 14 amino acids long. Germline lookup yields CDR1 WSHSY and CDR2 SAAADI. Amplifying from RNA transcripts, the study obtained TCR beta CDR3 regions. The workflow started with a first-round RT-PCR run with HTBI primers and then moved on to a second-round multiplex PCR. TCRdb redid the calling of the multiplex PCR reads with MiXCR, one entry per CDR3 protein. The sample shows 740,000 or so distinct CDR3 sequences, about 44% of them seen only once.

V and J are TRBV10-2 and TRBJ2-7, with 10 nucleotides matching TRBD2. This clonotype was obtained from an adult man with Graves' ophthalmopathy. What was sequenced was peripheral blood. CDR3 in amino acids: CASRSPGLAYEQYF. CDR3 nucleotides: TGTGCCAGCAGGAGTCCGGGACTAGCGTACGAGCAGTACTTC.